This TCR beta chain was profiled in a study of blood T cell repertoires in COVID-19. Study overall: Samples came from the United States, Italy and Spain, spanning acute and convalescent COVID-19. PBMCs, B-cell-depleted T cells, or T cells were the source of the cDNA or gDNA that made up the material.

Authors' analysis steps: Amplification with reference gene primers provided the estimates of nucleated cell counts. Some clones are missing from TCRdb's copy, which holds only in-frame ones; the method was immunoSEQ multiplex PCR. For V, J and clone size, that table is used; D and trimming come from the DNA. Here the sample spans approximately 220,000 clones, roughly 84% being singletons. In germline, CDR1 is LGHNT, CDR2 FRNRAP. The CDR3 is 15 residues long. V was shortened by 7 bases and J by 1 base, with 15 bases between the two germline ends. What was sequenced was peripheral blood. The sequence was collected from a woman in her thirties who had recovered from COVID-19. The chain employs TRBV12-5 and TRBJ2-3; TRBD2 is a possible D gene (7 bases). CDR3: CASEGEAGRTDTQYF. CDR3 DNA: TGTGCTAGTGAGGGGGAAGCGGGGCGCACAGATACGCAGTATTTT.